The 10 T cell receptor beta chains below come from one sample, sequenced in a study of tumor and adjacent non-tumor tissue in lung cancer (dated by TCRdb to 2016 to 2019). Library generation was performed with multiplex PCR. The sequencer was an Illumina HiSeq 2500. Following protocols modified from ARM-PCR, the researchers constructed TCRbeta libraries through three rounds of nested PCR with primers (Table S4). The public reads were run again by TCRdb, first through fastp at Q25 and then through MiXCR, and only productive beta chains were kept. For every CDR3 protein sequence, its rows merge into one entry that carries the most common genes and DNA. Across this sample there are approximately 82,000 distinct CDR3 sequences, with more than 65% seen only once. Around 40% of the sample lies in the top ten. RNA was extracted from bulk unsorted tissue and checked for quality with a NanoDrop ND-1000 and an Agilent 2100. For the normal lung samples, distant non-tumor tissue was collected more than 3 cm away from the tumor edge.

The material sequenced was distant non-tumor lung tissue. The receptor set was obtained from a man aged 65 to 79 with non-small cell lung cancer.

Of note for this clonotype: One end of the junction does not line up with germline, which may come from a read error. The rearrangement links TRBV10-3 to TRBJ2-7, with a tentative D call TRBD2 (5 bases). The CDR3 extends over 12 amino acids. Germline CDR1 ENHRY, CDR2 SYGVKD. The CDR3 sequence: CAINPGNKEQHF. CDR3 coding DNA: TGTGCCATCAACCCGGGAAACAAGGAGCAGCACTTC.

The gene calls are TRBV7-2 and TRBJ1-2, with D tentatively TRBD1 (5 bases). The V gene lost 0 bases and the J gene lost 8 bases, with 10 bases spanning the gap. Germline lookup yields CDR1 SGHTA and CDR2 FQGNSA. The CDR3 sequence is 13 residues long. CDR3 nucleotide sequence: TGTGCCAGCAGCTTAGCGCGTCAGGGAGGCTACACCTTC. Amino acid sequence: CASSLARQGGYTF.

This clonotype appeared a single time. Sequence at one end of the junction differs from germline and may be a read error. V is TRBV5-1 and J is TRBJ2-4, with a weak D call TRBD1 (6 bases). This CDR3 is built from 14 residues. Per germline, CDR1 SGHRS and CDR2 YFSETQ. The CDR3 loop is CTSSTTGTKNIQYF. As DNA, the CDR3 is TGCACCAGCAGCACTACAGGGACCAAAAACATTCAGTACTTC.

Regarding this clonotype: This clone may be a read error of a much larger clone one base away. The CDR3 DNA is TGCAGTGCTAGCCCACTCGGGATTTCCTCCTACAATGAGCAGTTCTTC. Translating gives CSASPLGISSYNEQFF. The chain combines TRBV20-1 with TRBJ2-1, with D maybe TRBD2 (5 bases). Germline lookup yields CDR1 DFQATT and CDR2 SNEGSKA (reference sequence). The CDR3 runs 16 residues. Trimming removed 3 bases at V and 0 bases at J, with 15 bases between.

The chain uses TRBV11-2 and TRBJ2-5; TRBD1 is a possible D gene (6 bases). Germline CDR1 and CDR2: SGHAT and FQNNGV. V was shortened by 5 bases and J by 5 bases, with 18 bases between the two germline ends. This CDR3 is built from 15 residues. The CDR3 loop is CASSPGTLGQETQYF. As DNA, the CDR3 is TGTGCCAGCAGCCCGGGGACATTAGGGCAGGAGACCCAGTACTTC.

Note on this clonotype: With a much larger clone just one base away, this may be a read error. The gene calls are TRBV5-8 and TRBJ2-1; D may be TRBD2 (5 bases). CDR1 and CDR2 (germline): SGHTS, YDEGEE. The CDR3 length is 15 residues. V shed 2 bases and J shed 3 bases, with 12 bases lying between them. CDR3 in DNA: TGTGCCAGCAGCTTCGGGAATAGCAACTACAATGAGCAGTTCTTC. This sequence encodes CASSFGNSNYNEQFF.

Notes on this clonotype: The junction departs from germline at one end; a sequencing error may be responsible. The genes are TRBV5-5 and TRBJ2-3; D is ambiguous. The CDR3 consists of 12 residues. The V gene's germline CDR1 is SGHKS and CDR2 YYEKEE (reference sequence). The CDR3 region is CVSSSTADTQYF. CDR3 DNA sequence: TGTGTCAGCAGCTCTACGGCAGATACGCAGTATTTT. Full variable domain (rest looked up from reference TRBV5-5 and TRBJ2-3): DAGVTQSPTHLIKTRGQQVTLRCSPISGHKSVSWYQQVLGQGPQFIFQYYEKEERGRGNFPDRFSARQFPNYSSELNVNALLLGDSALYLCVSSSTADTQYFGPGTRLTVL.

To note about this clonotype: One end of the junction fails to match germline, which may point to a read error. The chain uses TRBV29-1 and TRBJ2-3, with 8 bases lining up with TRBD2. This CDR3 comprises 14 residues. Germline assignment: CDR1 SQVTM and CDR2 ANQGSEA. CDR3 sequence reads: CSIGGSSGGDMQYF. The CDR3 DNA reads TGCAGCATTGGGGGTTCATCCGGGGGGGATATGCAGTACTTT.

On this clonotype: A junction boundary mismatches the germline segment, possibly from a read error. This chain joins TRBV5-6 and TRBJ2-4; a possible D gene is TRBD1 (5 bases). The germline V gene encodes CDR1 SGHDT and CDR2 YYEEEE. This CDR3 region has 16 residues. The CDR3 DNA reads as TGTGCTAGCAGCTCCACACAGGAACTAGCCAAAAACATTCAGTACTTC. Encoded protein: CASSSTQELAKNIQYF.

On this clonotype: The CDR3 carries no conserved terminal phenylalanine or tryptophan, so it likely arises from a read error. This chain uses TRBV29-1 with TRBJ2-7; 7 bases fit TRBD2. Germline V gene lookup returns CDR1 SQVTM and CDR2 ANQGSEA. The CDR3 is 14 residues long. J gave up 2 bases and V 2 bases, and 6 bases lay outside the gene matches. DNA of the CDR3: TGCAGCGTTGAATGGGAGGGACCGACCTACGAGCAGTACATC. It codes for CSVEWEGPTYEQYI.